These 32 T cell receptor beta chains came from one sample sequenced in a study of shared clonotypes between healthy human individuals. TCRdb keeps only in-frame clones here, not all; method: immunoSEQ multiplex PCR. The table shows almost 750,000 clones, with approximately 72% occurring only once. The sample was memory CD4+ T cells sorted from blood. Regarding subset: CD45RA-negative fraction. All receptors come from a woman in her 30s in good health.

The chain combines TRBV4-2 with TRBJ2-5, with D possibly TRBD1 on 6 matching bases. Germline CDR1 reads LGHNA; CDR2 reads YNFKEQ. V was clipped by 4 bases and J by 4 bases, with 19 bases between them. This CDR3 has 16 residues. CDR3 sequence reads: CASSRGTGQVGETQYF. DNA of the CDR3: TGTGCCAGCAGCCGGGGAACAGGGCAGGTCGGAGAGACCCAGTACTTC.

This clone was counted a single time. The genes are TRBV25-1 and TRBJ2-5; 7 bases align to TRBD1. The CDR3 runs to 14 residues. The germline V gene has CDR1 MGHDK and CDR2 SYGVNS. V lost 7 bases, J lost 4 bases, and 9 bases stayed unmatched. The CDR3 here is CASTTVRDRETQYF. DNA for the CDR3: TGTGCCAGCACGACGGTCCGGGACAGAGAGACCCAGTACTTC.

The chain uses TRBV29-1 and TRBJ2-5; D is ambiguous. Trimming pared 3 bases from V and 7 bases from J, leaving 9 bases between. Looked up from germline, CDR1 is SQVTM and CDR2 is ANQGSEA. The CDR3 spans 11 residues. CDR3 DNA: TGCAGCGTTGACACAATCGGGACCCAGTACTTC. Translated: CSVDTIGTQYF.

This sequence joins TRBV13 and TRBJ2-2, with 11 positions matching TRBD2. With 2 bases clipped from V and 6 bases from J, the junction kept 2 bases outside the gene matches. CDR3 length equals 15 residues. Per the germline V gene, CDR1 is PRHDT and CDR2 is FYEKMQ (reference sequence). This chain's CDR3 is CASSLTSGSSGELFF. The CDR3 nucleotides read TGTGCCAGCAGCTTAACTAGCGGGAGTTCCGGGGAGCTGTTTTTT.

V gene TRBV18 combines with J gene TRBJ2-7, with 7 bases aligning to TRBD1. V trimming: 3 bases; J trimming: 5 bases; junction bases outside the gene matches: 7. CDR1 is KGHSH and CDR2 is LQKENI in the germline V gene. CDR3 length equals 14 residues. For the CDR3, the DNA is TGTGCCAGCTCACCCAGACAGGGAAGGGACGAGCAGTACTTC. Its protein product is CASSPRQGRDEQYF.

This clone appeared once. The chain combines TRBV7-2 with TRBJ2-3, with TRBD2 identical over 12 bases. V lost 5 bases to trimming and J lost 4 bases; unmatched junction nucleotides: 7. This CDR3 is 16 amino acids long. Germline-derived CDR1 and CDR2 are SGHTA and FQGNSA. CDR3 sequence (DNA): TGTGCCAGCAGCAAGACTAGCGGGAGTGTGTCAGATACGCAGTATTTT. Its translation is CASSKTSGSVSDTQYF.

This sequence joins TRBV7-9 and TRBJ2-2; weak D call: TRBD2 (6 bases). CDR3 length equals 16 residues. V lost 3 bases to trimming and J lost 7 bases, with 18 bases between them. Germline V CDR1 and CDR2: SEHNR, FQNEAQ (reference sequence). CDR3 nucleotide sequence: TGTGCCAGCAGCTTGGCGGGAACGTTAGGCATCGGGGAGCTGTTTTTT. This translates into CASSLAGTLGIGELFF. Combining the CDR3 with reference TRBV7-9 and TRBJ2-2 gives the whole variable domain DTGVSQNPRHKITKRGQNVTFRCDPISEHNRLYWYRQTLGQGPEFLTYFQNEAQLEKSRLLSDRFSAERPKGSFSTLEIQRTEQGDSAMYLCASSLAGTLGIGELFFGEGSRLTVL.

This clone was counted a few times. The rearrangement joins TRBV2 to TRBJ1-5; 9 bases match TRBD1. The CDR3 runs to 12 residues. Germline trimming cut 11 bases from V and 6 bases from J; bases unmatched to any gene: 5. Germline CDR1 and CDR2: SNHLY and FYNNEI. CDR3 in DNA: TGTGCCGGAGGACAGGGGCCTCAGCCCCAGCATTTT. Translating it yields CAGGQGPQPQHF.

The V gene is TRBV7-3, the J gene TRBJ1-4, with D possibly being TRBD1 (5 bases). This CDR3 region has 16 residues. V was clipped by 2 bases and J by 7 bases, with 17 bases between them. Germline V lookup: CDR1 SGHTA, CDR2 FQGTGA. CDR3 DNA: TGTGCCAGCAGCTTAGAATCAACAGGTTCGGTTGAAAAACTGTTTTTT. It codes for CASSLESTGSVEKLFF. The whole variable domain, filled in from reference TRBV7-3 and TRBJ1-4, reads GAGVSQTPSNKVTEKGKYVELRCDPISGHTALYWYRQSLGQGPEFLIYFQGTGAADDSGLPNDRFFAVRPEGSVSTLKIQRTERGDSAVYLCASSLESTGSVEKLFFGSGTQLSVL.

This sequence joins TRBV9 and TRBJ1-6, with D perhaps matching TRBD1 (6 bases). Germline loops: CDR1 SGDLS, CDR2 YYNGEE. V shed 2 bases and J shed 8 bases, with 20 bases lying between them. The CDR3 spans 17 residues. The chain's CDR3 is CASSVSQAGVGYSPLHF. The CDR3 nucleotides read TGTGCCAGCAGCGTCTCCCAGGCAGGGGTGGGGTATTCACCCCTCCACTTT.

This chain uses TRBV28 with TRBJ2-4, with 11 bases that match TRBD2. CDR1 and CDR2 from the germline V gene are MDHEN and SYDVKM. With 4 bases clipped from V and 6 bases from J, the junction kept 8 bases outside the gene matches. This CDR3 spans 16 amino acids. This chain's CDR3 is CASSSAGTSGTNIQYF. CDR3 coding DNA: TGTGCCAGCAGTTCAGCCGGGACTAGCGGAACAAACATTCAGTACTTC.

The genes are TRBV7-7 and TRBJ2-1, with 12 positions matching TRBD2. With 2 bases clipped from V and 5 bases from J, the junction kept 1 base outside the gene matches. CDR3 size: 15 residues. Germline V gene sequence: CDR1 SSHAT, CDR2 FNYEAQ (reference sequence). This CDR3 reads CASSLRLAGDNEQFF. Here the CDR3 DNA reads TGTGCCAGCAGCTTAAGACTAGCGGGGGACAATGAGCAGTTCTTC.

This clone was seen ten or more times. The chain recombines TRBV2 with TRBJ2-7; TRBD2 might be the D (6 bases). This CDR3 has 15 residues. V was pared by 2 bases and J by 6 bases, with 17 bases between. Looked up from germline, CDR1 is SNHLY and CDR2 is FYNNEI. The CDR3, as DNA: TGTGCCAGCAGTGAATGGGCGGGGCCCTTTGGCGAGCAGTACTTC. Translated: CASSEWAGPFGEQYF.

The rearrangement joins TRBV6-6 to TRBJ1-1; the D gene is possibly TRBD1 (6 bases). The CDR3 has 15 amino acids. Germline V CDR1 and CDR2: MNHNY, SVGAGI (reference sequence). V was shortened by 6 bases and J by 8 bases, with 22 bases between the two germline ends. The CDR3 is CASSLQGPQQSEAFF. DNA for the CDR3: TGTGCCAGCAGCCTTCAGGGGCCACAACAATCGGAAGCTTTCTTT.

The table lists this clone with many counts. This chain uses TRBV18 with TRBJ2-1; possibly TRBD1 for D (6 bases). V lost 4 bases and J lost 6, with 13 bases in between. The CDR3 length is 14 residues. Germline V CDR1 and CDR2: KGHSH, LQKENI. The CDR3 DNA follows: TGTGCCAGCTCACGGGACATACTCGGCAATGAGCAGTTCTTC. Translating gives CASSRDILGNEQFF. Using reference TRBV18 and TRBJ2-1 for the parts outside the CDR3, the full variable domain is NAGVMQNPRHLVRRRGQEARLRCSPMKGHSHVYWYRQLPEEGLKFMVYLQKENIIDESGMPKERFSAEFPKEGPSILRIQQVVRGDSAAYFCASSRDILGNEQFFGPGTRLTVL.

The V and J genes are TRBV4-1 and TRBJ1-2; D possibly corresponds to TRBD1 (5 bases). Deletions cut 3 bases from V and 1 base from J, with 15 bases between. The CDR3 is 16 residues long. Germline assignment: CDR1 MGHRA and CDR2 YSYEKL. CDR3 in DNA: TGCGCCAGCAGCCAGGGTACAGGTCTTCATAACTATGGCTACACCTTC. This encodes CASSQGTGLHNYGYTF.

The rearrangement uses TRBV4-2 and TRBJ2-3, with TRBD2 matching 8 bases. Germline values: CDR1 LGHNA, CDR2 YNFKEQ. The CDR3 runs 17 residues. After removal of 7 bases from V and 2 bases from J, the junction contained 14 bases not matched to a gene. CDR3 sequence reads: CASTPGGAEYSTDTQYF. In DNA form, the CDR3 reads TGTGCCAGCACCCCGGGAGGGGCGGAGTATTCCACAGATACGCAGTATTTT.

There are a few counts of this clone. The rearrangement joins TRBV28 to TRBJ1-4, with TRBD1 matching 8 bases. CDR1 and CDR2 (germline): MDHEN, SYDVKM. The ends lost 5 bases at V and 5 bases at J; junction bases unmatched: 4. This CDR3 region has 14 residues. CDR3 in DNA: TGTGCCAGCAGTCCCAGGACAGGGAATGAAAAACTGTTTTTT. This gives the protein CASSPRTGNEKLFF.

V usage is TRBV28 and J usage is TRBJ1-1, with D perhaps TRBD1 (6 bases). CDR1 and CDR2 from the germline V gene are MDHEN and SYDVKM. The CDR3 spans 14 residues. Trimming pared 6 bases from V and 8 bases from J, leaving 19 bases between. CDR3 protein: CASRLGRGGSEAFF. CDR3 coding DNA: TGTGCCAGCAGGTTGGGCAGGGGAGGTTCGGAAGCTTTCTTT.

Turning to this clone: Within the sample, other DNA sequences also encode this same CDR3. The rearrangement uses TRBV7-9 and TRBJ1-5; D ambiguous. The CDR3 sequence is 15 residues long. V was shortened by 1 base and J by 1 base, with 8 bases between the two germline ends. Germline lookup yields CDR1 SEHNR and CDR2 FQNEAQ (reference sequence). The CDR3 DNA is TGTGCCAGCAGCTTAGGGAGTGGGAGCAATCAGCCCCAGCATTTT. It codes for CASSLGSGSNQPQHF.

The genes are TRBV7-9 and TRBJ2-1; D is possibly TRBD1 or TRBD2 (5 bases each). The CDR3 runs 15 residues. The V end lost 3 bases, the J end lost 2 bases, and 11 bases lay between the germline ends. Germline values: CDR1 SEHNR, CDR2 FQNEAQ (reference sequence). CDR3 amino acids: CASSLGETPYNEQFF. As DNA, the CDR3 is TGTGCCAGCAGCTTGGGGGAGACTCCCTACAATGAGCAGTTCTTC.

The chain recombines TRBV10-2 with TRBJ2-5; TRBD1 aligns across 8 bases. Germline CDR1 WSHSY, CDR2 SAAADI. The J segment lost 11 bases and the V segment lost 7 bases, leaving 12 bases of the junction unmatched. This CDR3 spans 13 amino acids. The CDR3 sequence: CASNLQGVGEQYF. The CDR3 nucleotides read TGCGCCAGCAACCTACAGGGGGTGGGAGAGCAGTACTTC.

This clone was seen repeatedly, ten times or more. The J gene is TRBJ2-5, the V gene TRBV4-2, with 8 bases matching TRBD1. The CDR3 length is 12 residues. Unmatched junction bases numbered 4, after V lost 0 bases and J lost 13 bases. The germline V gene has CDR1 LGHNA and CDR2 YNFKEQ. The CDR3 sequence: CASSQDRDRTYF. As DNA, the CDR3 is TGTGCCAGCAGCCAAGATCGGGACAGGACGTACTTC.

This clone was seen a handful of times. CDR3 nucleotide sequence: TGTGCCAGCAGCTTCGGGTCCGGGGATCCAGATACGCAGTATTTT. It yields the protein CASSFGSGDPDTQYF. V usage is TRBV7-9 and J usage is TRBJ2-3; possibly TRBD2 for D (5 bases). Germline V gene lookup returns CDR1 SEHNR and CDR2 FQNEAQ (reference sequence). The CDR3 sequence is 15 residues long. V was clipped by 3 bases and J by 4 bases, with 14 bases between them.

The chain joins TRBV2 to TRBJ1-1; D unresolved. Trimming cost V 0 bases and J 0 bases, with 14 bases left between them. The CDR3 sequence is 17 residues long. Germline CDR1 SNHLY, CDR2 FYNNEI. Here the CDR3 DNA reads TGTGCCAGCAGTGAAGCGAGGGCAGGAGCCATGAACACTGAAGCTTTCTTT. Translation: CASSEARAGAMNTEAFF.

This chain links TRBV4-1 with TRBJ2-5; tentative D call: TRBD1 (6 bases). Germline assignment: CDR1 MGHRA and CDR2 YSYEKL. V was pared by 3 bases and J by 4 bases, with 18 bases between. The length of the CDR3 is 16 residues. The CDR3 region is CASSHGQTGGGETQYF. The CDR3 DNA follows: TGCGCCAGCAGCCATGGACAGACAGGCGGAGGAGAGACCCAGTACTTC.

The chain couples TRBV25-1 to TRBJ2-5; TRBD1 might be the D (7 bases). Germline CDR1 reads MGHDK; CDR2 reads SYGVNS. V was clipped by 2 bases and J by 0 bases, with 13 bases between them. The CDR3 loop spans 16 amino acids. The CDR3 nucleotides are TGTGCCAGCAGTGAACCGGGGGACAGCTACCAAGAGACCCAGTACTTC. Encoded protein: CASSEPGDSYQETQYF. Full variable domain (rest looked up from reference TRBV25-1 and TRBJ2-5): EADIYQTPRYLVIGTGKKITLECSQTMGHDKMYWYQQDPGMELHLIHYSYGVNSTEKGDLSSESTVSRIRTEHFPLTLESARPSHTSQYLCASSEPGDSYQETQYFGPGTRLLVL.

The chain couples TRBV5-1 to TRBJ2-1; unclear D gene. With 5 bases removed from V and 8 bases from J, the gap between germline ends came to 14 bases. CDR3 length equals 13 residues. Germline lookup yields CDR1 SGHRS and CDR2 YFSETQ. The chain's CDR3 is CASRRDLMDEQFF. Written as DNA, the CDR3 is TGCGCCAGCAGACGAGATTTGATGGATGAGCAGTTCTTC.

The chain is built from TRBV28 and TRBJ2-1, with 11 bases matching TRBD2. The J segment lost 10 bases and the V segment lost 2 bases, leaving 7 bases of the junction unmatched. The CDR3 is 15 amino acids. Germline lookup yields CDR1 MDHEN and CDR2 SYDVKM. The CDR3 region is CASSLVLAGGKEQFF. CDR3 DNA: TGTGCCAGCAGTTTAGTCCTAGCGGGAGGAAAAGAGCAGTTCTTC.

The chain uses TRBV11-2 and TRBJ1-4; tentatively, D is TRBD1 (5 bases). Germline CDR1 reads SGHAT; CDR2 reads FQNNGV. V was cut by 5 bases and J by 1 base, with 17 bases left in between. The CDR3 spans 17 residues. The CDR3 region has the DNA TGTGCCAGCAGCCCCCGGGGCGGGAGAGGAACTAATGAAAAACTGTTTTTT. This gives the protein CASSPRGGRGTNEKLFF. The whole variable domain, filled in from reference TRBV11-2 and TRBJ1-4, reads EAGVAQSPRYKIIEKRQSVAFWCNPISGHATLYWYQQILGQGPKLLIQFQNNGVVDDSQLPKDRFSAERLKGVDSTLKIQPAKLEDSAVYLCASSPRGGRGTNEKLFFGSGTQLSVL.

This chain uses TRBV10-1 with TRBJ2-1; D ambiguous. Germline V lookup: CDR1 WNHNN, CDR2 SYGVQD (reference sequence). CDR3 length equals 13 residues. Trimming left V 6 bases short and J 0 bases short, with 6 bases between. The CDR3 DNA is TGCGCCAGCAGCCCGAGCTCCTACAATGAGCAGTTCTTC. It encodes CASSPSSYNEQFF.

The J gene is TRBJ2-7, the V gene TRBV5-4, with D perhaps matching TRBD1 (7 bases). Germline CDR1 reads SGHNT; CDR2 reads YYREEE (reference sequence). V was clipped by 4 bases and J by 7 bases, with 21 bases between them. The CDR3 extends over 15 amino acids. CDR3 DNA: TGTGCCAGCAGCAGGCGACAGGGATCGGGAGAGGAGCAGTACTTC. It yields the protein CASSRRQGSGEEQYF. Filled out from reference TRBV5-4 and TRBJ2-7, the complete variable domain reads ETGVTQSPTHLIKTRGQQVTLRCSSQSGHNTVSWYQQALGQGPQFIFQYYREEENGRGNFPPRFSGLQFPNYSSELNVNALELDDSALYLCASSRRQGSGEEQYFGPGTRLTVT.